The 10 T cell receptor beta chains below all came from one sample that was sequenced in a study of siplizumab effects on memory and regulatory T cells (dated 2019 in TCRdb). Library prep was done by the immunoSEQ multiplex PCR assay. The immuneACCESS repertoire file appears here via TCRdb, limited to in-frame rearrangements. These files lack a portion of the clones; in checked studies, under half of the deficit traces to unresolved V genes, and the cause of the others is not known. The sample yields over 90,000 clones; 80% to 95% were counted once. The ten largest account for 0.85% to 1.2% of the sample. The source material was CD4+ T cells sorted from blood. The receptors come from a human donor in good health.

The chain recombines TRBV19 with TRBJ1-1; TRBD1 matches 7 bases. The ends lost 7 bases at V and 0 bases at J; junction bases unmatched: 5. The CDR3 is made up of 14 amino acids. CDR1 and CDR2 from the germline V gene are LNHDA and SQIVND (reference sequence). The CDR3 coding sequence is TGTGCCAGTATCCCCAGGGGGGTGAACACTGAAGCTTTCTTT. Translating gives CASIPRGVNTEAFF.

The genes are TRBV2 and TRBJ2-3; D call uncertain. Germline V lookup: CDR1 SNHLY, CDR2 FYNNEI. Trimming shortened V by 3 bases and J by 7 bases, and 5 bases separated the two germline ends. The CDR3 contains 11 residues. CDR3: CASSDSNTQYF. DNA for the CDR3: TGTGCCAGCAGTGACAGCAATACGCAGTATTTT. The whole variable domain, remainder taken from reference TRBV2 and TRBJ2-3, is EPEVTQTPSHQVTQMGQEVILRCVPISNHLYFYWYRQILGQKVEFLVSFYNNEISEKSEIFDDQFSVERPDGSNFTLKIRSTKLEDSAMYFCASSDSNTQYFGPGTRLTVL.

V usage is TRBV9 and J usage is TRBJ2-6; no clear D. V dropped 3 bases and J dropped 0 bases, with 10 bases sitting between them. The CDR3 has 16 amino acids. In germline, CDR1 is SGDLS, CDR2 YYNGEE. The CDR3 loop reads CASSASHSSGANVLTF. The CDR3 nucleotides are TGTGCCAGCAGCGCCTCCCACAGCTCTGGGGCCAACGTCCTGACTTTC.

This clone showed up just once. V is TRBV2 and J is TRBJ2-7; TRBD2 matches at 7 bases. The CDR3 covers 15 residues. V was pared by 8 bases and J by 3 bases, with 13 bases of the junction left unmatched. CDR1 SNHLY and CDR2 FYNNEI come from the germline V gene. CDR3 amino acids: CASARILASGYEQYF. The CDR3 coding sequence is TGTGCCAGCGCACGGATACTAGCGAGCGGCTACGAGCAGTACTTC.

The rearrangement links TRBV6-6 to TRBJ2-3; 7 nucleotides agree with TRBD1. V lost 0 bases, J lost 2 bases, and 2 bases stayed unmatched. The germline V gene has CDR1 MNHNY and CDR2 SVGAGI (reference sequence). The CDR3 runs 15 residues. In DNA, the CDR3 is TGTGCCAGCAGTTACTCGGGACAGAACACAGATACGCAGTATTTT. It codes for CASSYSGQNTDTQYF.

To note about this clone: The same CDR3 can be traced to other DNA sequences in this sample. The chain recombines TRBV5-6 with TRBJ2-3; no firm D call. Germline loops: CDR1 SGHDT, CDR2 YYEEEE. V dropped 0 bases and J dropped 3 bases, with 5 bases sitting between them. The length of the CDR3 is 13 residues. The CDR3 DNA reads TGTGCCAGCAGCTTGGGATCTACAGATACGCAGTATTTT. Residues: CASSLGSTDTQYF.

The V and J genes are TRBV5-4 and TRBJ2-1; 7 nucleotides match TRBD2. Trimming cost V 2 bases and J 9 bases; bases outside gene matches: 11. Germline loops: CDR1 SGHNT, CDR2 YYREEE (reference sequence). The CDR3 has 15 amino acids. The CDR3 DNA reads TGTGCCAGCAGCTTAGGGCGGGAGAAACGGAGTGAGCAGTTCTTC. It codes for CASSLGREKRSEQFF.

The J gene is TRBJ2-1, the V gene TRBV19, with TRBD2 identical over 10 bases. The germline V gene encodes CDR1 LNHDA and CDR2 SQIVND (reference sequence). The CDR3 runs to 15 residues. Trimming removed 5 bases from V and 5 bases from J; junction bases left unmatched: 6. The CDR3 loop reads CASSPRTSGNNEQFF. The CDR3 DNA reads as TGTGCCAGTAGTCCACGGACTAGCGGAAACAATGAGCAGTTCTTC. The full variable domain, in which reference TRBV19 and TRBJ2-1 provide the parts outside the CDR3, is DGGITQSPKYLFRKEGQNVTLSCEQNLNHDAMYWYRQDPGQGLRLIYYSQIVNDFQKGDIAEGYSVSREKKESFPLTVTSAQKNPTAFYLCASSPRTSGNNEQFFGPGTRLTVL.

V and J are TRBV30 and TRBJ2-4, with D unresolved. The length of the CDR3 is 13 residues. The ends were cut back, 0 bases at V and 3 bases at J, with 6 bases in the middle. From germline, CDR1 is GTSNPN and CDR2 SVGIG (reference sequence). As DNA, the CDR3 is TGTGCCTGGAGTGTTGGGGTCAAAAACATTCAGTACTTC. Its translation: CAWSVGVKNIQYF.

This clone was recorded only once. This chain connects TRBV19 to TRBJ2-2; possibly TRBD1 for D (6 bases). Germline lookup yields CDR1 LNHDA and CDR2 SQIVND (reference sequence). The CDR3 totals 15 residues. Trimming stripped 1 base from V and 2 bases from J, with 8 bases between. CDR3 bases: TGTGCCAGTAGTATAGGGGGGCGTAACACCGGGGAGCTGTTTTTT. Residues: CASSIGGRNTGELFF.